The clone carrying this T cell receptor beta chain was seen just once. The data were obtained in a study of shared T cell receptors in the human thymus. Assay used: immunoSEQ multiplex PCR; TCRdb lists only in-frame clones, some missing. Among 550,000 to 800,000 clones listed, approximately 85% were seen once. This CDR3 contains 13 residues. Germline V gene data show CDR1 as SGHNT and CDR2 as YYREEE (reference sequence). J gave up 5 bases and V 10 bases, and 7 bases lay outside the gene matches. These records were also assigned to another study, of human thymus T cells. Per that paper: Resections from corrective heart surgery provided thymus tissue. Repertoires from thymus and blood appeared to show biased V and J gene usage. Thymic TCR repertoires of unrelated people reportedly overlapped highly.

Sample: thymocytes. The source of this sequence is a girl under three years old with a congenital heart defect. This chain joins TRBV5-4 and TRBJ2-7, with 12 bases that match TRBD2. CDR3 protein: CAWTSGEANEQYF. The CDR3 DNA sequence: TGTGCCTGGACTAGCGGGGAGGCCAACGAGCAGTACTTC.